The 11 T cell receptor beta chains reported below all come from one sample, sequenced in a study of blood T cell repertoires in COVID-19. Some clones are missing from TCRdb's copy, which holds only in-frame ones; the method was immunoSEQ multiplex PCR. The sample records a few hundred thousand clones, about 90% being singletons. Sequencing input: peripheral blood. The receptors shown here come from a woman aged 30 to 39 with COVID-19, enrolled during active disease.

This rearrangement joins TRBV29-1 to TRBJ2-7; D remains ambiguous. Looked up from germline, CDR1 is SQVTM and CDR2 is ANQGSEA. V was shortened by 4 bases and J by 0 bases, with 7 bases between the two germline ends. This CDR3 spans 12 amino acids. Written as DNA, the CDR3 is TGCAGCGTTGCTCCAGGCTCCTACGAGCAGTACTTC. Translated: CSVAPGSYEQYF.

The chain recombines TRBV10-1 with TRBJ2-3; TRBD1 matches 7 bases. Germline V CDR1 and CDR2: WNHNN, SYGVQD (reference sequence). The CDR3 runs to 16 residues. With 5 bases clipped from V and 4 bases from J, the junction kept 12 bases outside the gene matches. The CDR3 nucleotides read TGCGCCAGCAGTCCCCATCGACAGGGCGCCGCAGATACGCAGTATTTT. This gives the protein CASSPHRQGAADTQYF.

The chain is built from TRBV28 and TRBJ1-3; TRBD1 matches 8 bases. V was clipped by 3 bases and J by 3 bases; unmatched bases: 7. This CDR3 has 16 residues. The V gene's germline CDR1 is MDHEN and CDR2 SYDVKM. In nucleotides, the CDR3 is TGTGCCAGCAGTTTCGCCAGGGGGCAGCTTGGAAACACCATATATTTT. Translating gives CASSFARGQLGNTIYF. The full variable domain, in which reference TRBV28 and TRBJ1-3 provide the parts outside the CDR3, is DVKVTQSSRYLVKRTGEKVFLECVQDMDHENMFWYRQDPGLGLRLIYFSYDVKMKEKGDIPEGYSVSREKKERFSLILESASTNQTSMYLCASSFARGQLGNTIYFGEGSWLTVV.

This sequence joins TRBV12-3 or TRBV12-4 and TRBJ2-7, with D possibly TRBD1 on 5 matching bases. Trimming took 3 bases from V and 5 from J, leaving 11 bases between them. CDR3 length: 13 residues. The CDR3 is CASSLEGVHEQYF. Written as DNA, the CDR3 is TGTGCCAGCAGTTTGGAAGGGGTCCACGAGCAGTACTTC.

This sequence joins TRBV4-2 and TRBJ2-5; D is possibly TRBD2 (5 bases). V lost 0 bases, J lost 0 bases, and 23 bases lay in between. Germline CDR1 and CDR2: LGHNA and YNFKEQ. The CDR3 spans 20 residues. For the CDR3, the DNA is TGTGCCAGCAGCCAAGAACCTCACGACCCCTCGGGAACGTACCAAGAGACCCAGTACTTC. Translated: CASSQEPHDPSGTYQETQYF.

The genes are TRBV19 and TRBJ2-7, with a tentative D call TRBD1 (6 bases). Germline V CDR1 and CDR2: LNHDA, SQIVND (reference sequence). Trimming took off 6 bases at V and 7 bases at J, with 16 bases between the two ends. There are 13 residues in the CDR3. Here the CDR3 DNA reads TGTGCCAGTAGGCCACCGGACAGAGAAGAGCAGTACTTC. Translation gives CASRPPDREEQYF.

The chain recombines TRBV9 with TRBJ2-7; possible D gene TRBD2, 5 bases. V gave up 0 bases and J gave up 4 bases, with 14 bases separating them. Per germline, CDR1 SGDLS and CDR2 YYNGEE. The CDR3 loop spans 15 amino acids. CDR3 nucleotides: TGTGCCAGCAGCGTAGGGGTCGGGAACTCGTACGAGCAGTACTTC. Protein sequence: CASSVGVGNSYEQYF.

In DNA, the CDR3 is TGCGCCACCCGGGGAGAGACTAGCGTATACTACGAGCAGTACTTC. Translated: CATRGETSVYYEQYF. J is TRBJ2-7 and V is TRBV10-2; 8 bases are a match to TRBD2. Germline loops: CDR1 WSHSY, CDR2 SAAADI. The CDR3 length is 15 residues. Trimming at V came to 10 bases and at J to 3 bases, leaving 14 bases not matched to a gene.

The chain employs TRBV6-2 or TRBV6-3 and TRBJ1-5, with 7 bases that match TRBD1. Germline CDR1 MNHEY, CDR2 SVGEGT. V was clipped by 2 bases and J by 4 bases; unmatched bases: 5. The CDR3 covers 15 residues. The CDR3 nucleotides are TGTGCCAGCAGTTACGGAGGGGGCGCGAATCAGCCCCAGCATTTT. As protein: CASSYGGGANQPQHF.

The chain carries TRBV5-5 and TRBJ1-2; TRBD1 matches 7 bases. J lost 4 bases, V lost 0 bases, and 6 bases had no gene match. Germline values: CDR1 SGHKS, CDR2 YYEKEE (reference sequence). This CDR3 has 15 amino acids. The CDR3 loop reads CASSLGNRGGYGYTF. In nucleotides, the CDR3 is TGTGCCAGCAGCTTGGGAAACAGGGGAGGCTATGGCTACACCTTC.

This clone was counted between two and nine times. V usage is TRBV28 and J usage is TRBJ1-2; 11 nucleotides align to TRBD1. V lost 6 bases and J lost 6; bases outside the gene matches: 9. The CDR3 is 15 amino acids. Germline assignment: CDR1 MDHEN and CDR2 SYDVKM. The CDR3 bases are TGTGCCAGCAGAACCCCCCGGACAGGGGGCGATGGCTACACCTTC. This translates into CASRTPRTGGDGYTF.